The following is a T cell receptor beta chain sequence with its context. What it binds is unknown. These data come from a study of cytomegalovirus exposure and HLA in healthy donors. Study in general: A data release that came early held tens of millions of unique TCRs from HLA-typed donors.

Trimming removed 0 bases at V and 5 bases at J, with 10 bases between. Germline V lookup: CDR1 SGHTA, CDR2 FQGTGA. The CDR3 has 15 amino acids. PCR employed 60 Vbeta and 13 Jbeta primers. Repertoires were generated with immunoSEQ multiplex PCR, while TCRdb's copy carries only in-frame clones and drops some. The sample contains fewer than 250,000 clones, 81% of which appear only once. The study's findings and limits: An observed cluster of highly shared sequence variants was recorded as a likely sequencing artifact. V- and J-gene trimming of TCR beta was linked (in a later analysis) to a missense DCLRE1C variant.

Sequencing was done on a sample of PBMCs. The gene calls are TRBV7-3 and TRBJ2-2, with D perhaps TRBD1 (6 bases). This sequence originates from a man aged 35-49 years in good health and CMV-seropositive. In DNA form, the CDR3 reads TGTGCCAGCAGCTTAACAACAGGGCAAACCGGGGAGCTGTTTTTT. Residues: CASSLTTGQTGELFF.